Shown below are 25 T cell receptor beta chains from a single sample sequenced in a study of blood T cell repertoires in COVID-19. The method was immunoSEQ multiplex PCR; TCRdb's version includes in-frame clones alone and lacks a portion of them. The sample shows more than 120,000 clones, about 91% of them seen only once. Sequenced sample: peripheral blood. The receptors here all came from a human donor in a cohort sampled during active COVID-19.

The chain recombines TRBV29-1 with TRBJ1-5, with TRBD1 as a possible D gene (5 bases). The CDR3 totals 13 residues. Between the trimmed V and J ends, which lost 6 bases and 3 bases, there was a span of 12 bases. Germline CDR1 SQVTM, CDR2 ANQGSEA. The CDR3 nucleotides read TGCAGCGTCCGACAGAGTAACAATCAGCCCCAGCATTTT. This codes for CSVRQSNNQPQHF. Full variable domain (missing parts from reference TRBV29-1 and TRBJ1-5): SAVISQKPSRDICQRGTSLTIQCQVDSQVTMMFWYRQQPGQSLTLIATANQGSEATYESGFVIDKFPISRPNLTFSTLTVSNMSPEDSSIYLCSVRQSNNQPQHFGDGTRLSIL.

This clone was picked up one time. V usage is TRBV7-8 and J usage is TRBJ2-1; 16 bases are shared with TRBD2. The V gene end was trimmed by 3 bases and the J gene end by 9 bases; junction bases not matched to a gene: 5. This CDR3 region has 16 residues. CDR1 SGHVS and CDR2 FQNEAQ come from the germline V gene. Here the CDR3 DNA reads TGTGCCAGCAGCTTGGGACTAGCGGGGGGGCCGATTGAGCAGTTCTTC. Translating it yields CASSLGLAGGPIEQFF.

This clone was observed a single time. The chain recombines TRBV10-3 with TRBJ1-2; 10 nucleotides line up with TRBD1. The CDR3 runs to 13 residues. Unmatched junction bases numbered 1, after V lost 4 bases and J lost 5 bases. In germline, CDR1 is ENHRY, CDR2 SYGVKD. The CDR3 region has the DNA TGTGCCATCAGTGGGACAGGGGGATATGGCTACACCTTC. It codes for CAISGTGGYGYTF.

Only a few counts were recorded for this clone. The chain joins TRBV5-4 to TRBJ2-1; D might be TRBD2 (7 bases). Trimming stripped 4 bases from V and 4 bases from J, with 12 bases between. The CDR3 extends over 14 amino acids. Germline lookup yields CDR1 SGHNT and CDR2 YYREEE (reference sequence). CDR3 region: CASSQEGGYNEQFF. CDR3 in DNA: TGTGCCAGCAGCCAGGAGGGGGGGTACAATGAGCAGTTCTTC.

The V call is TRBV19, the J call TRBJ1-3; D perhaps matches TRBD1 (6 bases). Germline CDR1 is LNHDA and CDR2 is SQIVND (reference sequence). V lost 5 bases, J lost 2 bases, and 16 bases lay in between. This CDR3 contains 16 residues. The CDR3 DNA is TGTGCCAGTAGTTCGACAGGAGTGGTGGCTGGAAACACCATATATTTT. Protein product: CASSSTGVVAGNTIYF. The full variable domain, rest sourced from reference TRBV19 and TRBJ1-3, is DGGITQSPKYLFRKEGQNVTLSCEQNLNHDAMYWYRQDPGQGLRLIYYSQIVNDFQKGDIAEGYSVSREKKESFPLTVTSAQKNPTAFYLCASSSTGVVAGNTIYFGEGSWLTVV.

The chain is built from TRBV3-1 (or the pseudogene TRBV3-2) and TRBJ2-7; a possible D gene is TRBD2 (6 bases). This CDR3 is 14 amino acids long. Trimming took off 4 bases at V and 3 bases at J, with 13 bases between the two ends. The germline V gene has CDR1 LGHDT and CDR2 YNNKEL (reference sequence). The CDR3 bases are TGTGCCAGCAGCCCGGCGGCGGGGATCTACGAGCAGTACTTC. Its translation: CASSPAAGIYEQYF.

The chain couples TRBV13 to TRBJ2-3; D perhaps matches TRBD1 (6 bases). The CDR3 covers 15 residues. Trimming pared 2 bases from V and 5 bases from J, leaving 14 bases between. CDR1 and CDR2 from the germline V gene are PRHDT and FYEKMQ (reference sequence). The CDR3 reads CASSLSRGGGDTQYF. DNA of the CDR3: TGTGCCAGCAGCTTATCCAGGGGCGGTGGAGATACGCAGTATTTT. Drawing the rest from reference TRBV13 and TRBJ2-3, the complete variable domain is AAGVIQSPRHLIKEKRETATLKCYPIPRHDTVYWYQQGPGQDPQFLISFYEKMQSDKGSIPDRFSAQQFSDYHSELNMSSLELGDSALYFCASSLSRGGGDTQYFGPGTRLTVL.

The CDR3 DNA reads as TGTGCCAGCAGCGTAGGAGCGCCGAGCTCCTACGAGCAGTACTTC. This gives the protein CASSVGAPSSYEQYF. The chain carries TRBV9 and TRBJ2-7; unclear D gene. CDR1 and CDR2 (germline): SGDLS, YYNGEE. This CDR3 is built from 15 residues. The V and J ends lost 0 bases and 0 bases respectively, with 10 bases between them.

The rearrangement links TRBV6-5 to TRBJ1-6; D not certain. Germline CDR1 MNHEY, CDR2 SVGAGI. The CDR3 runs 12 residues. V was cut by 2 bases and J by 7 bases, with 3 bases left in between. DNA of the CDR3: TGTGCCAGCAGTTACCCAAATTCACCCCTCCACTTT. It is translated as CASSYPNSPLHF.

Points on this clone: This specimen includes other DNA sequences encoding the same CDR3. The chain couples TRBV27 to TRBJ2-7; the D gene is possibly TRBD1 (5 bases). V lost 3 bases to trimming and J lost 1 base, with 7 bases between them. From germline, CDR1 is MNHEY and CDR2 SMNVEV (reference sequence). This CDR3 comprises 13 residues. The CDR3 nucleotides read TGTGCCAGCAGTTTTAGGGGTTCCTACGAGCAGTACTTC. Amino acids: CASSFRGSYEQYF.

The chain couples TRBV11-2 to TRBJ2-2; TRBD1 might be the D (6 bases). The V end was cut by 5 bases, the J end by 2 bases, with 9 bases between. The CDR3 is 14 residues long. CDR1 is SGHAT and CDR2 is FQNNGV in the germline V gene. As DNA, the CDR3 is TGTGCCAGCAGCGTCGGGACAAACACCGGGGAGCTGTTTTTT. Its translation: CASSVGTNTGELFF.

The chain links TRBV6-5 to TRBJ2-7, with 8 positions matching TRBD2. Looked up from germline, CDR1 is MNHEY and CDR2 is SVGAGI. The CDR3 consists of 15 residues. Germline trimming cut 4 bases from V and 0 bases from J; bases unmatched to any gene: 5. For the CDR3, the DNA is TGTGCCAGCAGTTGGCGAGCGGGGGCCTCCTACGAGCAGTACTTC. Translated: CASSWRAGASYEQYF.

V gene TRBV3-1 (or the pseudogene TRBV3-2) combines with J gene TRBJ2-5, with 9 positions matching TRBD2. V gave up 4 bases and J gave up 5 bases; unmatched junction bases: 5. The CDR3 is 14 amino acids. In germline, CDR1 is LGHDT, CDR2 YNNKEL (reference sequence). The DNA for the CDR3 is TGTGCCAGCAGCCCGGGACTAGCAGGCGAGACCCAGTACTTC. Translating gives CASSPGLAGETQYF.

The rearrangement joins TRBV2 to TRBJ2-1; TRBD2 aligns across 12 bases. CDR3 length: 16 residues. Per germline, CDR1 SNHLY and CDR2 FYNNEI. With V trimmed by 7 bases and J by 1 base, 5 bases remained unmatched. The CDR3 sequence: CASIPSGGVSYNEQFF. In DNA, the CDR3 is TGTGCCAGCATCCCTAGCGGGGGGGTTTCCTACAATGAGCAGTTCTTC.

This rearrangement joins TRBV11-2 to TRBJ2-7; 8 bases match TRBD1. This CDR3 is built from 15 residues. J was trimmed by 0 bases and V by 4 bases; bases with no gene match: 5. Germline V lookup: CDR1 SGHAT, CDR2 FQNNGV. CDR3 bases: TGTGCCAGCAGCTCAGGACAGGGCGGCTCCTACGAGCAGTACTTC. Residues: CASSSGQGGSYEQYF.

Notes on this clone: A read error may produce the germline difference seen at one junction end. The rearrangement joins TRBV6-2 or TRBV6-3 to TRBJ2-5, with D hard to call. The CDR3 spans 11 residues. Germline CDR1 MNHEY, CDR2 SVGEGT. DNA of the CDR3: TGTGCCAGCAGTTACCAGGAGACCCAGTACTTC. Its protein product is CASSYQETQYF.

The chain links TRBV3-1 (or the pseudogene TRBV3-2) to TRBJ2-1; 13 bases are shared with TRBD2. This CDR3 spans 15 amino acids. With V trimmed by 4 bases and J by 6 bases, 3 bases remained unmatched. Germline values: CDR1 LGHDT, CDR2 YNNKEL (reference sequence). DNA of the CDR3: TGTGCCAGCAGCCGTACTAGCGGGGGGGGCAATGAGCAGTTCTTC. It translates to CASSRTSGGGNEQFF.

The chain links TRBV7-3 to TRBJ2-5; 8 bases map to TRBD2. This CDR3 contains 15 residues. Trimming removed 1 base from V and 0 bases from J; junction bases left unmatched: 1. The V gene's germline CDR1 is SGHTA and CDR2 FQGTGA. DNA for the CDR3: TGTGCCAGCAGCTTAAGCGGGGGGTACCAAGAGACCCAGTACTTC. This codes for CASSLSGGYQETQYF.

The rearrangement links TRBV4-3 to TRBJ2-3; 7 nucleotides align to TRBD2. V trimming: 0 bases; J trimming: 2 bases; junction bases outside the gene matches: 8. Germline V lookup: CDR1 LGHNA, CDR2 YSLEER. The CDR3 consists of 17 residues. This chain's CDR3 is CASSQEPGLFPTDTQYF. In DNA form, the CDR3 reads TGCGCCAGCAGCCAAGAACCGGGACTATTCCCCACAGATACGCAGTATTTT.

The chain uses TRBV19 and TRBJ2-2; D gene ambiguous. Germline-derived CDR1 and CDR2 are LNHDA and SQIVND (reference sequence). The V and J ends lost 1 base and 3 bases respectively, with 6 bases between them. The CDR3 runs 14 residues. The CDR3 spells CASSIGGYTGELFF. DNA for the CDR3: TGTGCCAGTAGTATAGGCGGTTACACCGGGGAGCTGTTTTTT.

This clone has just one count. V is TRBV4-2 and J is TRBJ2-1; 9 nucleotides match TRBD2. The CDR3 contains 16 residues. V lost 3 bases, J lost 3 bases, and 6 bases stayed unmatched. Germline CDR1 is LGHNA and CDR2 is YNFKEQ. CDR3 sequence reads: CASSQTGGGGYNEQFF. The CDR3 DNA sequence: TGTGCCAGCAGCCAGACCGGCGGGGGGGGCTACAATGAGCAGTTCTTC.

The chain couples TRBV3-1 (or the pseudogene TRBV3-2) to TRBJ1-1; D gene ambiguous. The CDR3 length is 13 residues. The germline V gene has CDR1 LGHDT and CDR2 YNNKEL (reference sequence). Trimming left V 3 bases short and J 4 bases short, with 9 bases between. CDR3: CASSQREGTEAFF. Written as DNA, the CDR3 is TGTGCCAGCAGCCAGCGGGAGGGCACTGAAGCTTTCTTT.

The chain carries TRBV4-1 and TRBJ2-1; the D gene is possibly TRBD2 (7 bases). From germline, CDR1 is MGHRA and CDR2 YSYEKL. This CDR3 is built from 17 residues. V lost 1 base, J lost 3 bases, and 16 bases lay in between. The DNA for the CDR3 is TGCGCCAGCAGCCAAGGTACTGAGGGGGGGCACTACAATGAGCAGTTCTTC. It codes for CASSQGTEGGHYNEQFF.

This chain uses TRBV5-1 with TRBJ1-1; D gene uncertain. V lost 8 bases and J 0 bases, leaving 17 bases between the germline ends. Germline V gives CDR1 SGHRS, CDR2 YFSETQ. The CDR3 has 15 amino acids. The CDR3 DNA reads TGCGCCAGTAGACCATTAGCTGTAATGAACACTGAAGCTTTCTTT. Amino acid sequence: CASRPLAVMNTEAFF.

This clone was counted once. The rearrangement uses TRBV9 and TRBJ2-2; 10 bases map to TRBD2. Germline values: CDR1 SGDLS, CDR2 YYNGEE. V shed 0 bases and J 1 base; nucleotides not matched to a gene: 3. The CDR3 covers 17 residues. CDR3 in amino acids: CASSVEGLARNTGELFF. In DNA form, the CDR3 reads TGTGCCAGCAGCGTAGAGGGACTAGCGAGGAACACCGGGGAGCTGTTTTTT.